This T cell receptor (beta chain) was sequenced for a study of cytomegalovirus exposure and HLA in healthy donors. Researchers ran the PCR with 60 Vbeta and 13 Jbeta primers. Only in-frame clones appear in the TCRdb table, and some are missing; sequencing was by immunoSEQ multiplex PCR. The listing contains around 140,000 clones. All donors participated as healthy donors of bone marrow. The length of the CDR3 is 18 residues. The ends lost 2 bases at V and 10 bases at J; junction bases unmatched: 14. CDR1 MNHEY and CDR2 SMNVEV come from the germline V gene (reference sequence). Note on this clone: Antigen: not known.

Study-wide points: The authors excluded some V segments, including TRBV6-2 and TRBV6-3, as indistinguishable.

Sequences were obtained from PBMCs. The chain is built from TRBV27 and TRBJ2-1; 13 bases are shared with TRBD2. The receptor's source is a woman between 40 and 55 years old in good health and CMV-seronegative. CDR3 bases: TGTGCCAGCAGTTTACCCACCCTCGGACTAGCGGGGGAGAAAGAGCAGTTCTTC. Its translation: CASSLPTLGLAGEKEQFF.